These T cell receptor beta chains were read from a single sample in a study of blood T cell repertoires in COVID-19. Sequencing used immunoSEQ multiplex PCR; TCRdb keeps in-frame clones, though not all of them. Seen here are 470,000 or so clones, roughly 91% observed once, and the top ten hold roughly 4%. The sequenced sample was peripheral blood. Every receptor here comes from a woman aged 25-40 years with acute or convalescent COVID-19. Both conserved end residues are part of each CDR3. Each record gives: V gene, J gene, D gene, clone size, CDR3 DNA, CDR3 protein. D genes are given only for firm matches. Some rows have no size entry. The others give once, few or many, or a class for an expanded clone.

v_call: TRBV28; j_call: TRBJ2-1; d_call: TRBD1; clone_size: NA; cdr3_nt: TGTGCCAGCAGTGGACAGGGTCGAAATGAGCAGTTCTTC; cdr3_aa: CASSGQGRNEQFF
v_call: TRBV5-5; j_call: TRBJ2-3; d_call: TRBD2; clone_size: NA; cdr3_nt: TGTGCCAGCAGCCTCGGGACTAGCGGGCGAGATACGCAGTATTTT; cdr3_aa: CASSLGTSGRDTQYF
v_call: TRBV5-1; j_call: TRBJ2-7; d_call: NA; clone_size: NA; cdr3_nt: TGCGCCAGCAGCTTGGAACCGAGCTCCTACGAGCAGTACTTC; cdr3_aa: CASSLEPSSYEQYF
v_call: TRBV5-1; j_call: TRBJ1-1; d_call: NA; clone_size: few; cdr3_nt: TGCGCCAGCAGCTTGGAATCAGGGAACACTGAAGCTTTCTTT; cdr3_aa: CASSLESGNTEAFF
v_call: TRBV2; j_call: TRBJ1-6; d_call: NA; clone_size: NA; cdr3_nt: TGTGCCAGCAGCTTAGGGACTCTCCACTTT; cdr3_aa: CASSLGTLHF
v_call: TRBV3-1/TRBV3-2; j_call: TRBJ2-5; d_call: NA; clone_size: NA; cdr3_nt: TGTGCCAGCAGCCAAGTGTTTAGTGCCCGAGGGCCAGAGACCCAGTACTTC; cdr3_aa: CASSQVFSARGPETQYF
v_call: TRBV2; j_call: TRBJ1-1; d_call: TRBD1; clone_size: NA; cdr3_nt: TGTGCCAGCGGACAGGGGAGCTTCTCTGAAGCTTTCTTT; cdr3_aa: CASGQGSFSEAFF
v_call: TRBV6-5; j_call: TRBJ1-1; d_call: NA; clone_size: few; cdr3_nt: TGTGCCAGCAGGACACAGGGAACTGAAGCTTTCTTT; cdr3_aa: CASRTQGTEAFF
v_call: TRBV3-1/TRBV3-2; j_call: TRBJ1-5; d_call: NA; clone_size: NA; cdr3_nt: TGTGCCAGCAGCCAAGGGCAGGCCTTAAATCAGCCCCAGCATTTT; cdr3_aa: CASSQGQALNQPQHF
v_call: TRBV18; j_call: TRBJ2-6; d_call: NA; clone_size: NA; cdr3_nt: TGTGCCAGCTCACCTTTGCCGCGCTCTGGGGCCAACGTCCTGACTTTC; cdr3_aa: CASSPLPRSGANVLTF
v_call: TRBV2; j_call: TRBJ2-3; d_call: TRBD2; clone_size: NA; cdr3_nt: TGTGCCAGCAGTGAAGCGCTAGCGGGGGGCACAGATACGCAGTATTTT; cdr3_aa: CASSEALAGGTDTQYF
v_call: TRBV7-9; j_call: TRBJ2-3; d_call: NA; clone_size: NA; cdr3_nt: TGTGCCAGCAGCCCCCGTCGCACAGATACGCAGTATTTT; cdr3_aa: CASSPRRTDTQYF
v_call: TRBV2; j_call: TRBJ2-3; d_call: NA; clone_size: NA; cdr3_nt: TGTGCCAGCAGTGAGGAGGGGTCAGATACGCAGTATTTT; cdr3_aa: CASSEEGSDTQYF
v_call: TRBV5-1; j_call: TRBJ2-1; d_call: TRBD2; clone_size: NA; cdr3_nt: TGCGCCAGCAGCTTGGTTACGGCGGGGGTTGCCTACAATGAGCAGTTCTTC; cdr3_aa: CASSLVTAGVAYNEQFF
v_call: TRBV7-6; j_call: TRBJ1-3; d_call: NA; clone_size: NA; cdr3_nt: TGTGCCAGCAGCATGCAGGGAGGTGGAAACACCATATATTTT; cdr3_aa: CASSMQGGGNTIYF
v_call: TRBV5-8; j_call: TRBJ1-6; d_call: TRBD1; clone_size: NA; cdr3_nt: TGTGCCAGCGGGCCATCCTCCGGGACAGGGAATTCACCCCTCCACTTT; cdr3_aa: CASGPSSGTGNSPLHF
v_call: TRBV6-5; j_call: TRBJ1-2; d_call: TRBD1; clone_size: NA; cdr3_nt: TGTGCCAGCAGGAGGACAGGGGAGAGTGGCTACACCTTC; cdr3_aa: CASRRTGESGYTF
v_call: TRBV2; j_call: TRBJ1-1; d_call: NA; clone_size: NA; cdr3_nt: TGTGCCAGCAGTGACCTCCAGGTCACTGAAGCTTTCTTT; cdr3_aa: CASSDLQVTEAFF
v_call: TRBV3-1/TRBV3-2; j_call: TRBJ1-5; d_call: NA; clone_size: NA; cdr3_nt: TGTGCCAGCAGCCAAGGGGCCAATCAGCCCCAGCATTTT; cdr3_aa: CASSQGANQPQHF
v_call: TRBV7-8; j_call: TRBJ1-1; d_call: NA; clone_size: once; cdr3_nt: TGTGCCAGCAGCCAACTCCGGGAGGAAGCTTTCTTT; cdr3_aa: CASSQLREEAFF
v_call: TRBV4-1; j_call: TRBJ1-3; d_call: NA; clone_size: NA; cdr3_nt: TGCGCCAGCAGCCCCCGTGGAAACACCATATATTTT; cdr3_aa: CASSPRGNTIYF
v_call: TRBV5-4; j_call: TRBJ2-3; d_call: NA; clone_size: NA; cdr3_nt: TGTGCCAGCAGCTTAGGGACTAACGGGGGCTCAGATACGCAGTATTTT; cdr3_aa: CASSLGTNGGSDTQYF
v_call: TRBV5-1; j_call: TRBJ2-7; d_call: TRBD1; clone_size: NA; cdr3_nt: TGCGCCAGCAGCTTTGGCGCAGGGGGCTCCGAGCAGTACTTC; cdr3_aa: CASSFGAGGSEQYF
v_call: TRBV7-2; j_call: TRBJ1-3; d_call: TRBD1; clone_size: NA; cdr3_nt: TGTGCCAGCAGCGCCGACAGGGGGAAAGGAAACACCATATATTTT; cdr3_aa: CASSADRGKGNTIYF
v_call: TRBV7-2; j_call: TRBJ1-3; d_call: TRBD1; clone_size: NA; cdr3_nt: TGTGCCAGCAGCTTAGGGGGACAGGGGTCCCCGTGGTTT; cdr3_aa: CASSLGGQGSPWF